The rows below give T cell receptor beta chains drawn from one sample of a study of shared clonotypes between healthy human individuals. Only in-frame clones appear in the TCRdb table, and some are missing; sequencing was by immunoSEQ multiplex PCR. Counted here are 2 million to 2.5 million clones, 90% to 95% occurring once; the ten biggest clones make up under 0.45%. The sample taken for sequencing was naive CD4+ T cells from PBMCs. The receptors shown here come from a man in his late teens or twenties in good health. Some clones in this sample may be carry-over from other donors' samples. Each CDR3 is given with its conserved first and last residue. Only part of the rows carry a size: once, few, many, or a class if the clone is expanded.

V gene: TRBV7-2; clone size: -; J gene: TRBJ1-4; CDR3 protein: CASSVGGASEKLFF
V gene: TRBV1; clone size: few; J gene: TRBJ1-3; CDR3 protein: CTSRTGGGNTIYF
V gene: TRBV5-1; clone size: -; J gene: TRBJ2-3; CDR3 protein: CASGAEGDALRDTQYF
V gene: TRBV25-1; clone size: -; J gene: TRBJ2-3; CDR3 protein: CASRVPSGVAGTDTQYF
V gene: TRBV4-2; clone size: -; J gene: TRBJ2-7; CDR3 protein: CASSQGLAGEGYEQYF
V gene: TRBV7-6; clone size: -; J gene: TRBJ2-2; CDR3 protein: CASSLVSARVSGELFF
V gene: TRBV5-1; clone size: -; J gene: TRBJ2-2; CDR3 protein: CASSRTITGELFF
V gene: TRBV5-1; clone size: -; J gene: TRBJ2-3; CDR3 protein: CASSTLTGGTDTQYF
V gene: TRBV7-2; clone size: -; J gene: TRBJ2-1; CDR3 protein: CASSLAGDTYNEQFF
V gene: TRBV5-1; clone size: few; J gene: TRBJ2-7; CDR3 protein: CASSPGLVVSVQYF
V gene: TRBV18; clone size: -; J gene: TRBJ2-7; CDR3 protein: CASSPVGGRYEQYF
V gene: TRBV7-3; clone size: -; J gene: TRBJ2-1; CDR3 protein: CASSLWGPGVPYNEQFF
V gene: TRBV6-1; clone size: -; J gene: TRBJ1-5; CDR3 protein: CASSVVQGSHNQPQHF
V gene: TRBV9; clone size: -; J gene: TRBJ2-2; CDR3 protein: CASSDQGAGELFF
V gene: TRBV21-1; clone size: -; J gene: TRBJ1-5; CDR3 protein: CASSKGSEQPQHF
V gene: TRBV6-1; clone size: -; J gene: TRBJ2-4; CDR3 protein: CASSETTVAKNIQYF
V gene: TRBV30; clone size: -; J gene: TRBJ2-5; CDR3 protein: CAWSVWGRAQETQYF
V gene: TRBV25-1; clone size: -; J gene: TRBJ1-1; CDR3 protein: CASSEIRLGNTEAFF
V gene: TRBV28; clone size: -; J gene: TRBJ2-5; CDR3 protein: CASIWQGGAPGETQYF
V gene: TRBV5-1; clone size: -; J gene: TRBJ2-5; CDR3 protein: CASSGISGQETQYF
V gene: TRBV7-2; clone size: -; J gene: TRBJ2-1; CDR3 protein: CASSFYSRSYNEQFF
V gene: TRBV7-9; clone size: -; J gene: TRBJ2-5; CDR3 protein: CASSKGGSGLGETQYF
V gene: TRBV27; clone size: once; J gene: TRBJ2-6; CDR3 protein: CASSLGRSGANVLTF
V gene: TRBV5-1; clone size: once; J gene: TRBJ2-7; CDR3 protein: CASSLSASALYEQYF
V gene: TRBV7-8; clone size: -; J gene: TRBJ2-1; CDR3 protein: CASSLVLPISYFEQFF
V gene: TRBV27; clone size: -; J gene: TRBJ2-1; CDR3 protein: CASRDLQVLNEQFF
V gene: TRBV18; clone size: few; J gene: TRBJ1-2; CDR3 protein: CASSPGDYGYTF
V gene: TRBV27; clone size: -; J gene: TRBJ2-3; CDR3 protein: CASSLRRLAGSTDTQYF
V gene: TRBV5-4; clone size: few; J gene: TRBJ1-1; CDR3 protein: CASSSQGARVEAFF
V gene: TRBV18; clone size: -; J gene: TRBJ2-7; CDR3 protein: CASSQRTGEVYEQYF
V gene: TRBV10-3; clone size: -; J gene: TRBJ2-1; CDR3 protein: CAIHSAGLAGAPRSYNEQFF
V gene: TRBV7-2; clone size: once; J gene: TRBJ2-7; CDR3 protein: CASSPSGTLYEQYF
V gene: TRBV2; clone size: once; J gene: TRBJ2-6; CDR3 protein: CASNREMAGANVLTF
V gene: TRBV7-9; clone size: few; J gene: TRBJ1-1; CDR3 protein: CASSSGQGKEAFF
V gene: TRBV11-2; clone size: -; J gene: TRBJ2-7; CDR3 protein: CASTPRGSSYEQYF
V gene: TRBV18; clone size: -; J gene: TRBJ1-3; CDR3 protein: CASSPRRGDSGNTIYF
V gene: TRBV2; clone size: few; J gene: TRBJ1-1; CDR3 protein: CASSRDRGAFF
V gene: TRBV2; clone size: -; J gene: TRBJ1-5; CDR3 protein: CASSGQGADQPQHF
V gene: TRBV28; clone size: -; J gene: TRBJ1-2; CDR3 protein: CASSPGQGGGYTF
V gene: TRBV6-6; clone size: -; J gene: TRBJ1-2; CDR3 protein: CASSPSDRARGYTF
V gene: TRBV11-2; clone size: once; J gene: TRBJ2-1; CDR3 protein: CASSPGLAGGLYNEQFF
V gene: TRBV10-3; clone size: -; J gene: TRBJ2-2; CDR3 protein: CAISARTTNTGELFF
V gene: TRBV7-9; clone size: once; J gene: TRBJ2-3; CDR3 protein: CASSLSSTDTQYF
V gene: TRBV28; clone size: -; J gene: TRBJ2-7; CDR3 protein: CATETGGLYEQYF
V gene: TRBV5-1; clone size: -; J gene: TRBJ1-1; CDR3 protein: CASSPRPRGESAEAFF
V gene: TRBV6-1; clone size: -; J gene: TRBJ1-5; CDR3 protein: CASSDRQTGINQPQHF